These 9 T cell receptor beta chains share one sample of origin, sequenced in a study of neurological immune-mediated disorders. One entry per CDR3 protein results from TCRdb running MiXCR on the 5' RACE reads. The table has fewer than 50,000 distinct CDR3 sequences, more than 9.5% seen once. As to time point: longitudinal time-point 3. Sequenced sample: PBMCs. The source is a male donor with HTLV-1-associated myelopathy (HAM/TSP).

With respect to this clonotype: Germline is not matched at one junction end, which may reflect a read error. The chain employs TRBV5-6 and TRBJ2-2; maybe TRBD2 (5 bases). The CDR3 has 14 residues. The germline V gene has CDR1 SGHDT and CDR2 YYEEEE. CDR3 residues: CASSPREYTGDLFF. The CDR3 DNA follows: TGTGCCAGCAGCCCCCGCGAGTACACCGGGGATCTGTTTTTT.

Ten or more counts support this clonotype. The CDR3 sequence is CSATGVSPYGYTF. For the CDR3, the DNA is TGCAGCGCCACAGGGGTTTCGCCCTATGGCTACACCTTC. J is TRBJ1-2 and V is TRBV29-1; 7 bases are shared with TRBD1. CDR3 length: 13 residues. V lost 7 bases to trimming and J lost 4 bases; unmatched junction nucleotides: 9. Germline V CDR1 and CDR2: SQVTM, ANQGSEA.

The chain links TRBV5-1 to TRBJ2-2; D unclear. Per the germline V gene, CDR1 is SGHRS and CDR2 is YFSETQ. V was pared by 0 bases and J by 6 bases, with 6 bases between. The CDR3 runs to 13 residues. CDR3 residues: CASSLDWAGELFF. In DNA form, the CDR3 reads TGCGCCAGCAGCTTGGATTGGGCCGGGGAGCTGTTTTTT.

This clonotype was seen repeatedly, ten times or more. The J gene is TRBJ1-1, the V gene TRBV6-6, with D possibly TRBD1 on 5 matching bases. Germline-derived CDR1 and CDR2 are MNHNY and SVGAGI (reference sequence). This CDR3 region has 18 residues. The V gene lost 2 bases and the J gene lost 4 bases, with 23 bases spanning the gap. In DNA form, the CDR3 reads TGTGCCAGCAGTTACGGTACGATCGGTGCGGGGCGTACCACTGAAGCTTTCTTT. Its protein product is CASSYGTIGAGRTTEAFF.

A remark on this clonotype: The limits of the CDR3 on the DNA are not certain, so only TCRdb's listed CDR3 is given. This chain links TRBV5-6 with TRBJ2-3. Including both end residues, the CDR3 is 13 amino acids long. The germline CDR1 and CDR2 sequences are SGHDT and YYEEEE. The CDR3 here is CASILDRTDTQYF.

Regarding this clonotype: A much more abundant neighbour one base away suggests this may be a read error. The chain is built from TRBV7-9 and TRBJ1-2; no definite D call. Germline V gene lookup returns CDR1 SEHNR and CDR2 FQNEAQ (reference sequence). The CDR3 runs to 14 residues. The V end lost 1 base, the J end lost 4 bases, and 10 bases lay between the germline ends. In nucleotides, the CDR3 is TGTGCCAGCAGCTTAGGCACAGCGCCCTATGGCTACACCTTC. This gives the protein CASSLGTAPYGYTF.

The table lists this clonotype with many counts. This chain uses TRBV7-2 with TRBJ1-1; D is perhaps TRBD1 (6 bases). V was trimmed by 5 bases and J by 4 bases, leaving 17 bases between them. Germline V CDR1 and CDR2: SGHTA, FQGNSA. The CDR3 spans 15 residues. The CDR3 nucleotides are TGTGCCAGCAGCGGAGACAGGCTTGACGGCACTGAAGCTTTCTTT. It is translated as CASSGDRLDGTEAFF.

About this clonotype itself: Germline is not matched at one junction end, which may reflect a read error. The genes are TRBV5-1 and TRBJ1-3, with D possibly matching TRBD1 (5 bases). Germline CDR1 is SGHRS and CDR2 is YFSETQ. The length of the CDR3 is 16 residues. CDR3 bases: TGCGTCAGCAGCTATTCCTCAGGGACCTCTGGAAACACCATATATTTT. It encodes CVSSYSSGTSGNTIYF.

This clonotype showed up many times. This chain connects TRBV9 to TRBJ1-1, with 8 bases lining up with TRBD1. The CDR3 sequence is 16 residues long. V was clipped by 0 bases and J by 0 bases; unmatched bases: 4. Germline V CDR1 and CDR2: SGDLS, YYNGEE. For the CDR3, the DNA is TGTGCCAGCAGCGTAGGAACAGGGGGATTGAACACTGAAGCTTTCTTT. This translates into CASSVGTGGLNTEAFF.